One and the same sample provided the 18 T cell receptor beta chains below, sequenced in a study of cytomegalovirus exposure and HLA in healthy donors. The PCR contained 60 Vbeta and 13 Jbeta primers. Data came from immunoSEQ multiplex PCR; TCRdb stores just in-frame clones and leaves some out. The sample contains around 88,000 clones, roughly 70% of which appear only once. Sequencing was done on a sample of PBMCs. The source of these receptors is a male donor in good health and CMV-seronegative.

Worth noting for this clone: The sample contains more than one DNA sequence encoding this CDR3. J is TRBJ1-2 and V is TRBV5-1; 11 nucleotides agree with TRBD1. CDR1 and CDR2 from the germline V gene are SGHRS and YFSETQ. The CDR3 is 14 amino acids. V lost 0 bases, J lost 7 bases, and 2 bases stayed unmatched. CDR3: CASSLAGTGGGYTF. The DNA of the CDR3 is TGCGCCAGCAGCTTGGCGGGGACAGGGGGTGGCTACACCTTC.

The chain has TRBV7-9 and TRBJ1-2; tentatively, D is TRBD1 (6 bases). V shed 0 bases and J shed 5 bases, with 13 bases lying between them. The CDR3 covers 15 residues. Looked up from germline, CDR1 is SEHNR and CDR2 is FQNEAQ (reference sequence). CDR3 in DNA: TGTGCCAGCAGCTTAGCTACAGGGAAGTCATATGGCTACACCTTC. The encoded protein is CASSLATGKSYGYTF.

The rearrangement links TRBV5-8 to TRBJ1-1; the match to TRBD1 covers 11 bases. Germline CDR1 is SGHTS and CDR2 is YDEGEE. The CDR3 contains 16 residues. V dropped 4 bases and J dropped 2; count of bases not matched to a gene: 7. The CDR3 DNA reads TGTGCCAGCAGCAGCAGGGACAGGGGGATAAACACTGAAGCTTTCTTT. Protein sequence: CASSSRDRGINTEAFF.

The chain carries TRBV30 and TRBJ1-5; D call uncertain. CDR1 GTSNPN and CDR2 SVGIG come from the germline V gene (reference sequence). Trimming stripped 2 bases from V and 10 bases from J, with 12 bases between. The CDR3 runs 12 residues. This chain's CDR3 is CAWSPSPGPQHF. CDR3 coding DNA: TGTGCCTGGAGTCCCTCCCCGGGTCCCCAGCATTTT.

The V and J genes are TRBV5-4 and TRBJ1-1; the D gene is possibly TRBD1 (5 bases). The germline gives CDR1 SGHNT, CDR2 YYREEE (reference sequence). The CDR3 loop spans 15 amino acids. V was clipped by 0 bases and J by 4 bases, with 13 bases between them. CDR3 in DNA: TGTGCCAGCAGCTTGGCCTCAGGGCGAGGCACTGAAGCTTTCTTT. This gives the protein CASSLASGRGTEAFF.

The chain is built from TRBV11-2 and TRBJ1-4; 8 positions match TRBD1. CDR1 and CDR2 from the germline V gene are SGHAT and FQNNGV. The V segment lost 5 bases and the J segment 8 bases; nucleotides outside the gene matches: 7. This CDR3 has 14 residues. CDR3 residues: CASSGQGRVEKLFF. In DNA, the CDR3 is TGTGCCAGCAGCGGACAGGGAAGGGTCGAAAAACTGTTTTTT.

As regards this clone: An end of the junction does not agree with germline; a read error may underlie this. The chain joins TRBV7-7 to TRBJ2-1; TRBD1 agrees at 9 bases. Germline V gene sequence: CDR1 SSHAT, CDR2 FNYEAQ (reference sequence). The CDR3 loop spans 17 amino acids. The CDR3 spells CASSPKNRGPGTGEQFF. The DNA for the CDR3 is TGTGCTAGCAGCCCCAAGAACAGGGGGCCAGGCACAGGTGAGCAGTTCTTC.

CDR3 DNA: TGTGCCAGCAAGACTACTCGGGACACAATCCAGCCCCAGCATTTT. The encoded protein is CASKTTRDTIQPQHF. The rearrangement links TRBV6-5 to TRBJ1-5; D might be TRBD1 (6 bases). Germline V gene sequence: CDR1 MNHEY, CDR2 SVGAGI. The CDR3 covers 15 residues. Deletions cut 7 bases from V and 7 bases from J, with 20 bases between.

The rearrangement links TRBV27 to TRBJ2-2; D remains unclear. Trimming took off 5 bases at V and 3 bases at J, with 16 bases between the two ends. Germline CDR1 is MNHEY and CDR2 is SMNVEV (reference sequence). The CDR3 is 16 residues long. This chain's CDR3 is CASSPLTLRHTGELFF. The CDR3 region has the DNA TGTGCCAGCAGTCCCCTGACACTCCGGCACACCGGGGAGCTGTTTTTT.

The rearrangement links TRBV4-1 to TRBJ1-2; 8 nucleotides align to TRBD1. Trimming took 2 bases from V and 7 from J; bases not matched to a gene: 6. In germline, CDR1 is MGHRA, CDR2 YSYEKL. The CDR3 is 14 residues long. The CDR3 nucleotides read TGCGCCAGCAGCCAACGGCAGGGGGCTGCTGGCTACACCTTC. Translating gives CASSQRQGAAGYTF.

V usage is TRBV2 and J usage is TRBJ1-5; D gene uncertain. CDR1 SNHLY and CDR2 FYNNEI come from the germline V gene. The ends were cut back, 3 bases at V and 4 bases at J, with 13 bases in the middle. CDR3 length: 15 residues. The CDR3 region has the DNA TGTGCCAGCAGTGACTTCCGGGTGCCGAATCAGCCCCAGCATTTT. Amino acid sequence: CASSDFRVPNQPQHF.

This rearrangement joins TRBV29-1 to TRBJ2-3; D call uncertain. The CDR3 consists of 14 residues. The germline CDR1 and CDR2 sequences are SQVTM and ANQGSEA. V dropped 3 bases and J dropped 2 bases, with 12 bases sitting between them. The CDR3 sequence is CSVDTVTSTDTQYF. The CDR3 bases are TGCAGCGTTGATACGGTAACTTCCACAGATACGCAGTATTTT.

This chain connects TRBV5-1 to TRBJ1-1; the match to TRBD1 covers 8 bases. CDR1 SGHRS and CDR2 YFSETQ come from the germline V gene. The trim removed 6 bases at V and 6 bases at J, leaving 10 bases unmatched. This CDR3 spans 14 amino acids. The CDR3 region is CASTAVQGAAEAFF. The CDR3 region has the DNA TGCGCCAGCACCGCCGTCCAGGGGGCGGCTGAAGCTTTCTTT.

This chain joins TRBV11-2 and TRBJ1-2, with TRBD1 identical over 7 bases. The CDR3 has 14 residues. The germline V gene has CDR1 SGHAT and CDR2 FQNNGV. Unmatched junction bases numbered 7, after V lost 5 bases and J lost 4 bases. The CDR3 region is CASSKRTGPYGYTF. CDR3 bases: TGTGCCAGCAGCAAAAGGACAGGACCCTATGGCTACACCTTC.

V gene TRBV4-2 combines with J gene TRBJ1-4; no firm D call. Trimming shortened V by 4 bases and J by 5 bases, and 14 bases separated the two germline ends. CDR1 is LGHNA and CDR2 is YNFKEQ in the germline V gene. The CDR3 extends over 15 amino acids. The CDR3 nucleotides read TGTGCCAGCAGCCCACCCGGGGTGGGGAATGAAAAACTGTTTTTT. Residues: CASSPPGVGNEKLFF.

On this clone: The same CDR3 also results from other DNA sequences found in this sample. The chain joins TRBV29-1 to TRBJ1-4, with 9 bases that match TRBD1. This CDR3 spans 15 amino acids. With V trimmed by 5 bases and J by 5 bases, 9 bases remained unmatched. Germline CDR1 and CDR2: SQVTM and ANQGSEA. The CDR3 region has the DNA TGCAGCGTTAGAACAAGACAGGGGGGCAATGAAAAACTGTTTTTT. This encodes CSVRTRQGGNEKLFF.

This chain links TRBV28 with TRBJ1-1; 10 bases align to TRBD1. The CDR3 runs to 15 residues. V shed 8 bases and J 3 bases; nucleotides not matched to a gene: 9. CDR1 and CDR2 (germline): MDHEN, SYDVKM. The CDR3 DNA reads as TGTGCCAGCCCTCCGTCGGGACAGGGGCACACTGAAGCTTTCTTT. This translates into CASPPSGQGHTEAFF.

V gene TRBV19 combines with J gene TRBJ2-3; possible D gene TRBD2, 5 bases. Trimming took off 7 bases at V and 0 bases at J, with 14 bases between the two ends. Germline V lookup: CDR1 LNHDA, CDR2 SQIVND (reference sequence). The CDR3 contains 15 residues. CDR3 DNA: TGTGCCAGTAAGGATAGAGCGGTTAGCACAGATACGCAGTATTTT. This translates into CASKDRAVSTDTQYF.